Detailed here is one T cell receptor (beta chain). This sample is part of a study of blood T cell repertoires in COVID-19. Study-level background: T cells, B-cell-depleted T cells, or PBMCs supplied cDNA or gDNA.

Original processing notes: How many nucleated cells were present was estimated from reference gene primer amplification. Libraries were prepared by immunoSEQ multiplex PCR; TCRdb keeps only in-frame clonotypes and omits some of them. That table gives V, J and clone size, and the DNA gave D and trimming. The sample holds 170,000 or so clones; 85% to 90% are singletons and the top ten take 5.5% to 8%. V was clipped by 5 bases and J by 0 bases; unmatched bases: 6. CDR3 size: 17 residues. CDR1 is MNHEY and CDR2 is SMNVEV in the germline V gene (reference sequence). The chain combines TRBV27 with TRBJ1-4, with TRBD1 matching over 10 bases. The sequenced sample was peripheral blood. This TCR derives from a man aged 50-60 years with active or convalescent COVID-19. The CDR3 nucleotides read TGTGCCAGCAGTCCCGGGACAGGGGTCCCAACTAATGAAAAACTGTTTTTT. Protein sequence: CASSPGTGVPTNEKLFF.